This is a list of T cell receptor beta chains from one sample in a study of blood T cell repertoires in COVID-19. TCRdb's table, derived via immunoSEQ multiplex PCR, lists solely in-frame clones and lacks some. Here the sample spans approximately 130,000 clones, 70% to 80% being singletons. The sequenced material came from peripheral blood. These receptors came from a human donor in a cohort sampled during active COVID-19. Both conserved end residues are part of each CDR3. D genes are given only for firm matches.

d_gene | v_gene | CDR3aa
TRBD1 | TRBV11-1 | CASSLGTGIVAGELFF
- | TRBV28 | CASSLRGDYGYTF
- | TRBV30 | CAWSPGPNRWTETQYF
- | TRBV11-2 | CASSLVAVGGNTIYF
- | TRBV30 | CAWSVGPEKNIQYF
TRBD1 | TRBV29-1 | CSVGDRGLGNTIYF
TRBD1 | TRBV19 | CASSSSRQGSVGRIEAFF
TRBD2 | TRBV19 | CASSASGGAFNEQFF
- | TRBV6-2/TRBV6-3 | CASSYSSVNTEAFF
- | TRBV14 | CASSQGGDGTEAFF
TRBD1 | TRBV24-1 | CATSDFGTGEGRSNQPQHF
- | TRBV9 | CASSQSTGTRSTDTQYF
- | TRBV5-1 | CASSLNFQALPYGYTF
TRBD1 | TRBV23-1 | CASSHSQGVPQNEKLFF
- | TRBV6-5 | CASSYSGSSYGYTF
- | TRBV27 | CASSPVGGSNIQYF
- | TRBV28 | CASSESTNEKLFF
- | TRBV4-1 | CASSQDQYTRGGYGYTF
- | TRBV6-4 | CASTARAAQETQYF
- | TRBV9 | CASSGSGGYTEAFF
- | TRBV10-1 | CASSESGGLNTEAFF
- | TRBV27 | CASSDTGHSYNEQFF
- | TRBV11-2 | CASTKRIAISNEQFF
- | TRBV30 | CAWSPGIGLNTEAFF
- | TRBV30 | CANSWQGSGNTIYF
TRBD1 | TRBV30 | CACPHGQGQETQYF
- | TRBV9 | CASSATRGSYEQYF
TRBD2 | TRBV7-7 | CASSPSGGDTGELFF
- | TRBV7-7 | CASSLAPGHEQYF
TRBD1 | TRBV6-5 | CASRRQGMNTEAFF
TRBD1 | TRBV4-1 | CASSQTPRTGGWREKLFF
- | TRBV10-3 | CAISGSLANTQYF
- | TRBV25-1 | CASSEMYSGNEKLFF
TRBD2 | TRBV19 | CASSPSGGQTGELFF
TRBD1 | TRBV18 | CASSRSSTGTGTDTQYF
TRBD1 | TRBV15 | CATSRKGTANTEAFF
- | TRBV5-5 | CASSLGGSGYEQYF